Following are 17 T cell receptor beta chains from one sample sequenced in a study of PD-1 blockade in classical Hodgkin lymphoma. The data were produced by immunoSEQ multiplex PCR, yet TCRdb's version contains in-frame clones alone and is incomplete. The profile shows roughly 18,000 clones, approximately 72% of them singletons. The time point was: cycle 4 day 1 (C4D1), after more than five weeks of nivolumab. Following autologous stem cell transplantation, relapse occurred in every patient, and exposure to brentuximab vedotin varied. The authors purified CD4+ T cells from thawed PBMCs by magnetic negative selection. The sample was CD4+ T cells from blood, taken before the fourth cycle of nivolumab. The receptor set was obtained from a human donor with classical Hodgkin lymphoma.

The chain is built from TRBV7-9 and TRBJ2-1, with D unresolved. CDR3 length equals 13 residues. The germline V and J ends were trimmed by 3 bases and 5 bases, with 8 bases remaining between them. Germline V gene sequence: CDR1 SEHNR, CDR2 FQNEAQ (reference sequence). CDR3 loop: CASSFSQNNEQFF. CDR3 sequence (DNA): TGTGCCAGCAGCTTTTCCCAAAACAATGAGCAGTTCTTC.

The rearrangement links TRBV5-1 to TRBJ2-1, with 8 bases fitting TRBD1. This CDR3 has 15 amino acids. CDR1 and CDR2 (germline): SGHRS, YFSETQ. V lost 5 bases and J lost 4; bases outside the gene matches: 8. CDR3 sequence: CASRVAGTGYNEQFF. The DNA for the CDR3 is TGCGCCAGCAGGGTCGCGGGGACAGGATACAATGAGCAGTTCTTC.

The table lists this clone with a few counts. The chain has TRBV2 and TRBJ2-5; D is perhaps TRBD1 or TRBD2 (5 bases each). The CDR3 has 13 residues. From germline, CDR1 is SNHLY and CDR2 FYNNEI. V gave up 6 bases and J gave up 1 base, with 9 bases separating them. The CDR3 loop is CASRRDRQETQYF. The CDR3 coding sequence is TGTGCCAGCAGACGGGACCGCCAAGAGACCCAGTACTTC.

The V gene is TRBV5-4, the J gene TRBJ2-1; D gene ambiguous. Germline lookup yields CDR1 SGHNT and CDR2 YYREEE (reference sequence). The V end lost 2 bases, the J end lost 1 base, and 13 bases lay between the germline ends. This CDR3 has 16 residues. CDR3: CASSFIWAGSYNEQFF. The CDR3 nucleotides read TGTGCCAGCAGCTTTATCTGGGCTGGGTCCTACAATGAGCAGTTCTTC.

The chain joins TRBV7-9 to TRBJ2-3, with TRBD1 identical over 10 bases. This CDR3 spans 16 amino acids. After removal of 5 bases from V and 3 bases from J, the junction contained 8 bases not matched to a gene. Germline V CDR1 and CDR2: SEHNR, FQNEAQ (reference sequence). The CDR3 loop is CASSAGTGARTDTQYF. The CDR3 coding sequence is TGTGCCAGCAGCGCGGGGACAGGGGCGAGGACAGATACGCAGTATTTT.

J is TRBJ1-2 and V is TRBV6-1; a possible D gene is TRBD1 (5 bases). V dropped 6 bases and J dropped 4 bases, with 18 bases sitting between them. The V gene's germline CDR1 is MNHNS and CDR2 SASEGT. This CDR3 has 15 amino acids. CDR3 sequence reads: CASRPERQPFYGYTF. CDR3 nucleotide sequence: TGTGCCAGCAGGCCGGAAAGACAGCCTTTCTATGGCTACACCTTC.

In this sample, this clone turned up once. The chain combines TRBV6-1 with TRBJ1-5, with no clear D. Germline V gives CDR1 MNHNS, CDR2 SASEGT. CDR3 length: 13 amino acids. V was pared by 6 bases and J by 2 bases, with 8 bases between. CDR3: CASRGIGNQPQHF. The CDR3 nucleotides read TGTGCCAGCAGGGGGATTGGCAATCAGCCCCAGCATTTT.

J is TRBJ2-3 and V is TRBV5-1; no clear D gene. Germline values: CDR1 SGHRS, CDR2 YFSETQ. The CDR3 length is 12 residues. V dropped 4 bases and J dropped 4 bases, with 7 bases sitting between them. CDR3 sequence: CASSLWADTQYF. The CDR3 nucleotides read TGCGCCAGCAGCCTCTGGGCAGATACGCAGTATTTT. The whole variable domain, remainder taken from reference TRBV5-1 and TRBJ2-3, is KAGVTQTPRYLIKTRGQQVTLSCSPISGHRSVSWYQQTPGQGLQFLFEYFSETQRNKGNFPGRFSGRQFSNSRSEMNVSTLELGDSALYLCASSLWADTQYFGPGTRLTVL.

J is TRBJ2-1 and V is TRBV19, with 14 nucleotides matching TRBD2. Germline CDR1 is LNHDA and CDR2 is SQIVND (reference sequence). There are 15 residues in the CDR3. V dropped 5 bases and J dropped 4; count of bases not matched to a gene: 1. CDR3 region: CASSRTSGGYNEQFF. In DNA form, the CDR3 reads TGTGCCAGTAGTCGGACTAGCGGGGGGTACAATGAGCAGTTCTTC.

The rearrangement links TRBV7-8 to TRBJ2-3; D perhaps matches TRBD2 (5 bases). Germline CDR1 SGHVS, CDR2 FQNEAQ. Trimming left V 1 base short and J 4 bases short, with 12 bases between. There are 15 residues in the CDR3. The CDR3: CASSLGGLRADTQYF. CDR3 nucleotides: TGTGCCAGCAGCTTAGGTGGACTTAGGGCAGATACGCAGTATTTT.

The rearrangement joins TRBV2 to TRBJ2-1; 9 bases agree with TRBD1. The length of the CDR3 is 13 residues. V lost 11 bases to trimming and J lost 4 bases; unmatched junction nucleotides: 6. CDR1 SNHLY and CDR2 FYNNEI come from the germline V gene. Here the CDR3 reads CAGQGNGYNEQFF. The CDR3 region has the DNA TGTGCCGGACAGGGGAATGGGTACAATGAGCAGTTCTTC. Together with reference TRBV2 and TRBJ2-1, the CDR3 gives the full variable domain: EPEVTQTPSHQVTQMGQEVILRCVPISNHLYFYWYRQILGQKVEFLVSFYNNEISEKSEIFDDQFSVERPDGSNFTLKIRSTKLEDSAMYFCAGQGNGYNEQFFGPGTRLTVL.

V is TRBV7-2 and J is TRBJ1-4, with 7 bases aligning to TRBD1. Losses at the gene ends were 4 bases for V and 6 bases for J; bases not matched to a gene: 11. CDR3 length: 16 amino acids. Germline assignment: CDR1 SGHTA and CDR2 FQGNSA. The DNA of the CDR3 is TGTGCCAGCAGCTCCATGGGCAGGGGGGGAGATGAAAAACTGTTTTTT. The encoded protein is CASSSMGRGGDEKLFF.

In its sample, this clone is medium-sized. The DNA for the CDR3 is TGCGCCAGCAGCTTGAGGGGGCATGGCTACACCTTC. This sequence encodes CASSLRGHGYTF. J is TRBJ1-2 and V is TRBV5-1, with 7 positions matching TRBD1. This CDR3 spans 12 amino acids. V trimming: 1 base; J trimming: 6 bases; junction bases outside the gene matches: 0. CDR1 and CDR2 (germline): SGHRS, YFSETQ. The entire variable domain, with the rest obtained from reference TRBV5-1 and TRBJ1-2, is as follows: KAGVTQTPRYLIKTRGQQVTLSCSPISGHRSVSWYQQTPGQGLQFLFEYFSETQRNKGNFPGRFSGRQFSNSRSEMNVSTLELGDSALYLCASSLRGHGYTFGSGTRLTVV.

This clone has only one observation. The CDR3 DNA reads as TGTGCCAGCAGGACCTCTGGGCGCGAAGAGCAGTTCTTC. Amino acid sequence: CASRTSGREEQFF. The V and J genes are TRBV6-5 and TRBJ2-1; D gene ambiguous. The CDR3 is made up of 13 amino acids. Between the trimmed V and J ends, which lost 6 bases and 10 bases, there was a span of 16 bases. Germline CDR1 is MNHEY and CDR2 is SVGAGI.

The V and J genes are TRBV5-1 and TRBJ2-4; weak D call: TRBD1 (8 bases). The germline V gene encodes CDR1 SGHRS and CDR2 YFSETQ. The CDR3 contains 14 residues. The V and J ends lost 4 bases and 8 bases respectively, with 16 bases between them. The CDR3 reads CASSPTGGAYIQYF. The DNA of the CDR3 is TGCGCCAGCAGCCCTACAGGGGGGGCCTACATTCAGTACTTC.

The CDR3 DNA sequence: TGTGCCAGCAGCTTGGGTATGGGGCAGGGGGTGAATGAGCAGTTCTTC. This codes for CASSLGMGQGVNEQFF. This chain uses TRBV5-4 with TRBJ2-1, with 7 bases identical to TRBD1. The germline gives CDR1 SGHNT, CDR2 YYREEE (reference sequence). V gave up 0 bases and J gave up 7 bases; unmatched junction bases: 10. This CDR3 has 16 residues.

J is TRBJ1-5 and V is TRBV2; the match to TRBD1 covers 10 bases. Germline V gene lookup returns CDR1 SNHLY and CDR2 FYNNEI. The V segment lost 4 bases and the J segment 1 base; nucleotides outside the gene matches: 1. This CDR3 region has 15 residues. In DNA form, the CDR3 reads TGTGCCAGCAGTGGGACAGGGGGAAGCAATCAGCCCCAGCATTTT. Its translation is CASSGTGGSNQPQHF.